These T cell receptor beta chains were read from a single sample in a study of blood T cell repertoires in COVID-19. Clones were sequenced by immunoSEQ multiplex PCR, and TCRdb holds only the in-frame ones, with some missing. The sample includes around 300,000 clones, about nine tenths of them seen just once. Material for sequencing was PBMCs or T cells enriched from blood (not recorded which). All receptors come from a woman in her 40s who had recovered from COVID-19. The conserved cysteine and the conserved F or W are not part of the CDR3 here. The D gene is left open where the match is weak. Where a row states a size, it is once, few, many or the class of an expanded clone; other rows omit it.

D gene,clone size,V gene,CDR3 protein
NA,once,TRBV2,ASSEWGLNTEAF
NA,NA,TRBV2,ASRESGDYGYT
TRBD1,NA,TRBV19,ASSAAQPGGSGYT
NA,NA,TRBV5-1,ASSLRGQEDEQF
NA,NA,TRBV18,ASSPPGEGTDTQY
NA,NA,TRBV9,ASSVSQGYQETQY
NA,NA,TRBV5-6,ASSLGQLHEAF
NA,NA,TRBV2,ASNSPGTLVYEQY
TRBD1,NA,TRBV9,ASSVDRVPRGYT
TRBD1,NA,TRBV7-9,ASSLGTGGSKKLF
TRBD1,NA,TRBV5-1,ASSSRTGRESGANVLT
NA,NA,TRBV28,ASSPHQGRNTEAF
TRBD1,NA,TRBV30,AWEQGAGEQY
TRBD1,NA,TRBV6-5,ATHTGGKTEAF
TRBD1,NA,TRBV6-5,ASSYEAQGARGYT
TRBD2,NA,TRBV30,AWGGGPTWETQY
NA,NA,TRBV6-1,ASSESKGLGPGRQNIQY
TRBD2,NA,TRBV27,ASSLLGSGGKNEQF
TRBD2,NA,TRBV27,ASSLGDAGGDQY
NA,NA,TRBV7-2,ASSLDSRPVQPQH
TRBD2,NA,TRBV30,AWQAGLIYNEQF
TRBD1,few,TRBV7-9,AGTFYRGDTQY
TRBD1,NA,TRBV2,ASRGTGVIGEQY
NA,NA,TRBV5-5,ASRGQGTSTDTQY
NA,NA,TRBV6-1,ASSEPTMPQH
NA,NA,TRBV7-3,ASSFTGASYNEQF
TRBD1,NA,TRBV19,ASSVGQGQGYT
NA,NA,TRBV19,ASSWQGINQPQH
NA,NA,TRBV6-1,ASSEGHNAITDTQY
NA,NA,TRBV5-1,ASRSRSSNTEAF
TRBD2,NA,TRBV5-4,ASSLAAGGEYEQF
NA,NA,TRBV4-3,ASSQVKQGAGGYT
NA,once,TRBV7-9,ASSLEAGYTEAF
NA,NA,TRBV18,ASSLLGTPGRDEQF
NA,once,TRBV19,ASSPFRGPYEQY
NA,NA,TRBV2,ASSYRIRYEAF
TRBD1,NA,TRBV14,ASSPSTGGSYEQY
NA,once,TRBV19,ASSRQGNNSPLH
TRBD2,NA,TRBV4-1,ASSQIEERGFFPNEQF
NA,NA,TRBV4-3,ASSQGEDNEQF
TRBD1,once,TRBV27,ASSLSGTGGARGYGYT
TRBD1,NA,TRBV30,ALETGPNTEAF
NA,NA,TRBV28,ASSLVYIGQPQH
NA,NA,TRBV18,ASSPLKQNTEAF
TRBD1,NA,TRBV4-2,ASSSQTGPMNTEAF
TRBD1,NA,TRBV6-5,ASSYSRQGTEAF
NA,NA,TRBV6-5,ASNAGQFGYGYT
NA,NA,TRBV11-2,ASSLGGHLGTEAF
TRBD1,NA,TRBV20-1,SASSGGLGYGYT
TRBD2,NA,TRBV5-1,ASSYQRGRGDTQY
TRBD1,NA,TRBV2,ASSSQGADAF
NA,NA,TRBV5-1,ASSWIAGVMNTEAF
NA,NA,TRBV3-1/TRBV3-2,ASSRGGAQTISGNTIY
NA,few,TRBV9,ASITGHPGGSSYNEQF
NA,NA,TRBV9,ASSAVQGMFTDTQY
NA,once,TRBV28,ASSNYYGYT